This passage covers 25 T cell receptor beta chains from one sample sequenced in a study of cytomegalovirus exposure and HLA in healthy donors. Primers included in the PCR were 60 Vbeta and 13 Jbeta primers. The repertoire was sequenced with immunoSEQ multiplex PCR; TCRdb's copy has only in-frame clones and lacks some. The table lists roughly 180,000 clones, over 65% of them singletons. The sample was PBMCs. These receptor sequences come from a woman aged 60-75 years in good health and CMV-seropositive.

This chain uses TRBV7-2 with TRBJ1-2; D remains unclear. CDR1 and CDR2 from the germline V gene are SGHTA and FQGNSA. Trimming shortened V by 2 bases and J by 5 bases, and 6 bases separated the two germline ends. This CDR3 comprises 12 residues. CDR3 sequence (DNA): TGTGCCAGCAGCTTATTACTTTATGGCTACACCTTC. It specifies CASSLLLYGYTF.

The chain combines TRBV2 with TRBJ1-3; unclear D gene. This CDR3 contains 16 residues. V lost 3 bases and J lost 4, with 16 bases in between. Looked up from germline, CDR1 is SNHLY and CDR2 is FYNNEI. The CDR3 here is CASSETSLMIGNTIYF. The DNA of the CDR3 is TGTGCCAGCAGTGAGACTTCGCTAATGATCGGAAACACCATATATTTT.

The chain has TRBV5-1 and TRBJ2-3, with 10 bases that match TRBD1. Germline loops: CDR1 SGHRS, CDR2 YFSETQ. With V trimmed by 5 bases and J by 4 bases, 7 bases remained unmatched. The CDR3 length is 15 residues. The CDR3 DNA is TGCGCCAGCAGGGGGACAGGGGCGAGGTCAGATACGCAGTATTTT. Translating gives CASRGTGARSDTQYF. Full variable domain (missing parts from reference TRBV5-1 and TRBJ2-3): KAGVTQTPRYLIKTRGQQVTLSCSPISGHRSVSWYQQTPGQGLQFLFEYFSETQRNKGNFPGRFSGRQFSNSRSEMNVSTLELGDSALYLCASRGTGARSDTQYFGPGTRLTVL.

This rearrangement joins TRBV11-3 to TRBJ2-7; TRBD2 matches 11 bases. CDR3 length: 16 residues. Per germline, CDR1 SGHNT and CDR2 YENEEA. The V segment lost 4 bases and the J segment 8 bases; nucleotides outside the gene matches: 13. CDR3 residues: CASSSTTGTSGLKQYF. CDR3 DNA: TGTGCCAGCAGCTCAACCACCGGGACTAGCGGTCTCAAGCAGTACTTC. The full variable domain, its missing parts supplied by reference TRBV11-3 and TRBJ2-7, is EAGVVQSPRYKIIEKKQPVAFWCNPISGHNTLYWYLQNLGQGPELLIRYENEEAVDDSQLPKDRFSAERLKGVDSTLKIQPAELGDSAVYLCASSSTTGTSGLKQYFGPGTRLTVT.

The chain recombines TRBV11-2 with TRBJ2-1; 12 nucleotides match TRBD2. Germline V gene lookup returns CDR1 SGHAT and CDR2 FQNNGV. Trimming removed 5 bases from V and 9 bases from J; junction bases left unmatched: 8. CDR3 length: 15 residues. CDR3 sequence: CASSRWTSGKGEQFF. The DNA of the CDR3 is TGTGCCAGCAGCAGATGGACTAGCGGGAAGGGTGAGCAGTTCTTC.

The chain links TRBV27 to TRBJ2-7; D possibly corresponds to TRBD2 (5 bases). The germline V gene encodes CDR1 MNHEY and CDR2 SMNVEV (reference sequence). This CDR3 is 12 amino acids long. V lost 5 bases and J 5 bases, leaving 10 bases between the germline ends. CDR3 DNA sequence: TGTGCCAGCAGTCCCGGGATCGACGAGCAGTACTTC. Protein: CASSPGIDEQYF.

This clone has a handful of counts. The genes are TRBV6-6 and TRBJ2-1, with TRBD2 identical over 11 bases. CDR3 length: 15 amino acids. V lost 4 bases and J lost 7; bases outside the gene matches: 6. Per germline, CDR1 MNHNY and CDR2 SVGAGI (reference sequence). CDR3 coding DNA: TGTGCCAGCAGTTCTCGGACTAGCGGGTGGAATGAGCAGTTCTTC. Encoded protein: CASSSRTSGWNEQFF.

The gene calls are TRBV19 and TRBJ2-1, with D tentatively TRBD1 (5 bases). This CDR3 is 15 amino acids long. Germline V lookup: CDR1 LNHDA, CDR2 SQIVND (reference sequence). The V and J ends lost 10 bases and 3 bases respectively, with 19 bases between them. CDR3 coding DNA: TGTGCCACCAGTATATGGGGCAGGGACTACAATGAGCAGTTCTTC. Its translation: CATSIWGRDYNEQFF. Full variable domain (rest looked up from reference TRBV19 and TRBJ2-1): DGGITQSPKYLFRKEGQNVTLSCEQNLNHDAMYWYRQDPGQGLRLIYYSQIVNDFQKGDIAEGYSVSREKKESFPLTVTSAQKNPTAFYLCATSIWGRDYNEQFFGPGTRLTVL.

This chain links TRBV4-2 with TRBJ1-2; possible D gene TRBD1, 6 bases. The CDR3 has 14 residues. V shed 0 bases and J shed 5 bases, with 10 bases lying between them. Per the germline V gene, CDR1 is LGHNA and CDR2 is YNFKEQ. The CDR3 sequence is CASSQDRGGYGYTF. CDR3 DNA sequence: TGTGCCAGCAGCCAAGATAGGGGGGGATATGGCTACACCTTC.

The chain uses TRBV9 and TRBJ2-1; 12 bases line up with TRBD1. The CDR3 runs to 17 residues. Germline CDR1 SGDLS, CDR2 YYNGEE. J was trimmed by 2 bases and V by 4 bases; bases with no gene match: 7. CDR3 DNA sequence: TGTGCCAGCAGCCTTCGGAGGGACAGGGGGCCCTACAATGAGCAGTTCTTC. Its protein product is CASSLRRDRGPYNEQFF. The entire variable domain, with the rest obtained from reference TRBV9 and TRBJ2-1, is as follows: DSGVTQTPKHLITATGQRVTLRCSPRSGDLSVYWYQQSLDQGLQFLIQYYNGEERAKGNILERFSAQQFPDLHSELNLSSLELGDSALYFCASSLRRDRGPYNEQFFGPGTRLTVL.

The chain uses TRBV6-6 and TRBJ2-7; 7 nucleotides agree with TRBD1. The CDR3 length is 14 residues. Germline V gene data show CDR1 as MNHNY and CDR2 as SVGAGI (reference sequence). Unmatched junction bases numbered 7, after V lost 3 bases and J lost 5 bases. The CDR3 here is CASSYTGDPNEQYF. The CDR3 nucleotides read TGTGCCAGCAGTTATACAGGGGACCCCAACGAGCAGTACTTC.

The CDR3 here is CASSQETTVYKYEQYF. Here the CDR3 DNA reads TGCGCCAGCAGCCAAGAAACGACAGTCTATAAGTACGAGCAGTACTTC. This chain connects TRBV4-1 to TRBJ2-7; possibly TRBD1 for D (5 bases). Germline values: CDR1 MGHRA, CDR2 YSYEKL. This CDR3 contains 16 residues. Trimming stripped 0 bases from V and 4 bases from J, with 16 bases between.

J is TRBJ2-5 and V is TRBV29-1; D gene uncertain. Germline-derived CDR1 and CDR2 are SQVTM and ANQGSEA. The CDR3 runs 11 residues. V lost 4 bases to trimming and J lost 1 base, with 4 bases between them. CDR3 in DNA: TGCAGCGTTGCAATCCAAGAGACCCAGTACTTC. Protein product: CSVAIQETQYF.

V usage is TRBV7-2 and J usage is TRBJ2-7; weak D call: TRBD2 (7 bases). The V gene lost 5 bases and the J gene lost 6 bases, with 20 bases spanning the gap. The CDR3 runs 15 residues. The germline V gene has CDR1 SGHTA and CDR2 FQGNSA. CDR3 DNA: TGTGCCAGCAGCCCGGGGGGTACAGGGCCCTCCGAGCAGTACTTC. Protein product: CASSPGGTGPSEQYF.

The V and J genes are TRBV10-3 and TRBJ1-3; D gene unclear. Trimming took 6 bases from V and 8 from J, leaving 8 bases between them. There are 11 residues in the CDR3. Looked up from germline, CDR1 is ENHRY and CDR2 is SYGVKD. CDR3 nucleotide sequence: TGTGCCATCAGCAGGTTAGACACCATATATTTT. It codes for CAISRLDTIYF.

The V gene is TRBV11-3, the J gene TRBJ1-1; the match to TRBD1 covers 8 bases. CDR1 is SGHNT and CDR2 is YENEEA in the germline V gene. The V segment lost 5 bases and the J segment 1 base; nucleotides outside the gene matches: 0. This CDR3 comprises 13 residues. CDR3 amino acids: CASSGQGNTEAFF. CDR3 DNA: TGTGCCAGCAGCGGACAGGGGAACACTGAAGCTTTCTTT.

CDR3 nucleotide sequence: TGTGCCAGCAGTTACAGGGTCATTGGGGCGAACACTGAAGCTTTCTTT. Protein product: CASSYRVIGANTEAFF. The chain recombines TRBV6-5 with TRBJ1-1; weak D call: TRBD1 (5 bases). This CDR3 spans 16 amino acids. V lost 2 bases to trimming and J lost 1 base, with 14 bases between them. Germline CDR1 MNHEY, CDR2 SVGAGI.

The chain carries TRBV18 and TRBJ2-1; TRBD2 matches at 12 bases. This CDR3 has 18 amino acids. Germline loops: CDR1 KGHSH, CDR2 LQKENI. With V trimmed by 3 bases and J by 2 bases, 8 bases remained unmatched. The CDR3 DNA reads TGTGCCAGCTCACCCCCGGGACTAGCGGGTGTGGCCTACAATGAGCAGTTCTTC. This codes for CASSPPGLAGVAYNEQFF.

This clone was counted a few times. This CDR3 reads CASSIWGLDTEAFF. CDR3 nucleotide sequence: TGTGCCAGTAGTATTTGGGGCCTGGACACTGAAGCTTTCTTT. The chain couples TRBV19 to TRBJ1-1; maybe TRBD1 (5 bases). The CDR3 has 14 residues. CDR1 is LNHDA and CDR2 is SQIVND in the germline V gene (reference sequence). Between the trimmed V and J ends, which lost 3 bases and 3 bases, there was a span of 11 bases.

This clone was counted a single time. This chain links TRBV19 with TRBJ1-5; 9 bases match TRBD1. V was clipped by 5 bases and J by 4 bases; unmatched bases: 6. CDR1 and CDR2 (germline): LNHDA, SQIVND (reference sequence). This CDR3 comprises 15 residues. CDR3 loop: CASSLGQGKNQPQHF. For the CDR3, the DNA is TGTGCCAGTAGTCTAGGACAGGGGAAGAATCAGCCCCAGCATTTT. The full variable domain, rest sourced from reference TRBV19 and TRBJ1-5, is DGGITQSPKYLFRKEGQNVTLSCEQNLNHDAMYWYRQDPGQGLRLIYYSQIVNDFQKGDIAEGYSVSREKKESFPLTVTSAQKNPTAFYLCASSLGQGKNQPQHFGDGTRLSIL.

The chain has TRBV9 and TRBJ1-6; D gene ambiguous. V was cut by 0 bases and J by 3 bases, with 7 bases left in between. CDR1 and CDR2 from the germline V gene are SGDLS and YYNGEE. This CDR3 region has 15 residues. The CDR3 DNA follows: TGTGCCAGCAGCGTAGCTGCAGACTATAATTCACCCCTCCACTTT. Amino acids: CASSVAADYNSPLHF.

The chain joins TRBV5-4 to TRBJ2-3; 15 bases line up with TRBD2. The CDR3 loop spans 20 amino acids. V trimming: 4 bases; J trimming: 2 bases; junction bases outside the gene matches: 14. Germline lookup yields CDR1 SGHNT and CDR2 YYREEE (reference sequence). The chain's CDR3 is CASSRGLAGGLGGNTDTQYF. The CDR3 nucleotides read TGTGCCAGCAGCCGGGGACTAGCGGGGGGCCTCGGGGGAAACACAGATACGCAGTATTTT.

The CDR3 sequence: CASSFTTGGTEAFF. CDR3 bases: TGTGCCAGCAGTTTCACGACAGGGGGGACTGAAGCTTTCTTT. J is TRBJ1-1 and V is TRBV28, with TRBD1 identical over 9 bases. V lost 3 bases to trimming and J lost 5 bases; unmatched junction nucleotides: 4. The CDR3 runs to 14 residues. Germline lookup yields CDR1 MDHEN and CDR2 SYDVKM.

The CDR3 DNA sequence: TGTGCCAGCAGCCCCGACAGCCTCGGGGGGGAGACCCAGTACTTC. Its protein is CASSPDSLGGETQYF. The rearrangement uses TRBV6-5 and TRBJ2-5; 7 nucleotides line up with TRBD2. With V trimmed by 6 bases and J by 5 bases, 12 bases remained unmatched. Germline V gene sequence: CDR1 MNHEY, CDR2 SVGAGI. There are 15 residues in the CDR3.

V usage is TRBV9 and J usage is TRBJ2-2; maybe TRBD2 (6 bases). Germline values: CDR1 SGDLS, CDR2 YYNGEE. This CDR3 spans 15 amino acids. V lost 0 bases, J lost 2 bases, and 8 bases lay in between. The CDR3 here is CASSVELANTGELFF. The DNA for the CDR3 is TGTGCCAGCAGCGTAGAACTAGCCAACACCGGGGAGCTGTTTTTT.